These 2 T cell receptor beta chains were all obtained from the same sample, sequenced in a study of beta chain features in type 1 diabetes. Findings of the study overall: All four CD4+ subsets from Type 1 diabetes patients carried moderately but significantly shorter TCRB CDR3s.

Reverse transcription of all isolated RNA meant that expressed TCRB transcripts were sequenced. Profiled with immunoSEQ multiplex PCR; TCRdb holds only in-frame clones, not every one. The sample shows about 170,000 clones, about 7.8% of them seen only once. Their antigens are not known. The sample was central memory CD4+ T cells from blood. Receptors originate from a woman in her 40s with type 1 diabetes.

This clone was observed at least ten times. The CDR3 DNA sequence: TGTGCCAGCAGCCAAGGAGACGGGGGGGCCTCAGATGAGCAGTTCTTC. It specifies CASSQGDGGASDEQFF. The chain links TRBV4-2 to TRBJ2-1; 8 bases match TRBD2. The ends lost 1 base at V and 8 bases at J; junction bases unmatched: 10. CDR1 LGHNA and CDR2 YNFKEQ come from the germline V gene. This CDR3 has 16 residues.

This chain uses TRBV28 with TRBJ1-1; D unresolved. The germline V gene encodes CDR1 MDHEN and CDR2 SYDVKM. The CDR3 length is 12 residues. V shed 6 bases and J shed 4 bases, with 9 bases lying between them. The CDR3 here is CASRRRGTEAFF. CDR3 DNA: TGTGCCAGCAGGCGTCGGGGCACTGAAGCTTTCTTT.